This is a list of T cell receptor beta chains from one sample in a study of technical replicates of blood from a handful of donors. TCRdb's copy holds only in-frame clones and misses some; the assay was immunoSEQ multiplex PCR. The table includes approximately 70,000 clones, 95% to 98% detected once. Sample: T cells isolated from PBMCs. All receptors come from a human donor in good health. Each CDR3 is given with its conserved first and last residue. The D gene is left open where the match is weak. Clone size is stated in some rows and not others, as once, few, many or a class when expanded.

v_call: TRBV5-1; clone_size: NA; d_call: NA; j_call: TRBJ2-7; cdr3_nt: TGCGCCAGCAGCTGGGGGCAGGGCTACGAGCAGTACTTC; cdr3_aa: CASSWGQGYEQYF
v_call: TRBV4-1; clone_size: NA; d_call: TRBD1; j_call: TRBJ1-5; cdr3_nt: TGCGCCAGCAGCCCGCTGCAGGGGGCCGCCGTAAATCAGCCCCAGCATTTT; cdr3_aa: CASSPLQGAAVNQPQHF
v_call: TRBV6-5; clone_size: NA; d_call: NA; j_call: TRBJ2-7; cdr3_nt: TGTGCCAGCAGTTACTCAAGGGGCCACTACGAGCAGTACTTC; cdr3_aa: CASSYSRGHYEQYF
v_call: TRBV4-3; clone_size: NA; d_call: TRBD2; j_call: TRBJ2-3; cdr3_nt: TGCGCCAGCAGCCAAGTACCTAGCGGGAGGGTAGACACGCAGTATTTT; cdr3_aa: CASSQVPSGRVDTQYF
v_call: TRBV7-3; clone_size: few; d_call: TRBD1; j_call: TRBJ2-1; cdr3_nt: TGTGCCAGCAGCTTAGGACAGGGGGGGGCCAATGAGCAGTTCTTC; cdr3_aa: CASSLGQGGANEQFF
v_call: TRBV19; clone_size: NA; d_call: TRBD2; j_call: TRBJ2-7; cdr3_nt: TGTGCCAGTCGGAAGACTAGCGGGACACACGAGCAGTACTTC; cdr3_aa: CASRKTSGTHEQYF
v_call: TRBV27; clone_size: NA; d_call: NA; j_call: TRBJ2-1; cdr3_nt: TGTGCCAGCAGTTTATCGGGGGGAAATGAGCAGTTCTTC; cdr3_aa: CASSLSGGNEQFF
v_call: TRBV18; clone_size: NA; d_call: TRBD1; j_call: TRBJ2-2; cdr3_nt: TGTGCCAGCTCACCCATGACAGGGTTTGCGAACACCGGGGAGCTGTTTTTT; cdr3_aa: CASSPMTGFANTGELFF
v_call: TRBV9; clone_size: NA; d_call: NA; j_call: TRBJ2-1; cdr3_nt: TGTGCCAGCAGCGCCCAGGGGATCTCCTACAATGAGCAGTTCTTC; cdr3_aa: CASSAQGISYNEQFF
v_call: TRBV6-5; clone_size: NA; d_call: NA; j_call: TRBJ1-3; cdr3_nt: TGTGCCAGCAGTTACTCAGGGGTTGGAAACACCATATATTTT; cdr3_aa: CASSYSGVGNTIYF
v_call: TRBV6-6; clone_size: NA; d_call: NA; j_call: TRBJ2-1; cdr3_nt: TGTGCCAGCAGTCCCTTGACAGGAGGAAATGGGGATGAGCAGTTCTTC; cdr3_aa: CASSPLTGGNGDEQFF
v_call: TRBV6-5; clone_size: once; d_call: NA; j_call: TRBJ2-3; cdr3_nt: TGTGCCAGCAGTTACGGGGGCCCCAACACAGATACGCAGTATTTT; cdr3_aa: CASSYGGPNTDTQYF
v_call: TRBV6-5; clone_size: NA; d_call: TRBD2; j_call: TRBJ2-5; cdr3_nt: TGTGCCAGCAGCGCCGGGGGGGAGAGTGAGACCCAGTACTTC; cdr3_aa: CASSAGGESETQYF
v_call: TRBV2; clone_size: NA; d_call: NA; j_call: TRBJ1-1; cdr3_nt: TGTGCCAGCAGATATTCTCTGGAAGCTTTCTTT; cdr3_aa: CASRYSLEAFF
v_call: TRBV9; clone_size: once; d_call: NA; j_call: TRBJ1-2; cdr3_nt: TGTGCCAGCAGCGTAGGGGCAGGGGTACATGGCTACACCTTC; cdr3_aa: CASSVGAGVHGYTF
v_call: TRBV28; clone_size: NA; d_call: NA; j_call: TRBJ2-7; cdr3_nt: TGTGCCAGCAGTTCTCCGGGGGGCGTAAATTACCACGAGCAGTACTTC; cdr3_aa: CASSSPGGVNYHEQYF
v_call: TRBV4-1; clone_size: NA; d_call: NA; j_call: TRBJ2-3; cdr3_nt: TGCGCCAGCAGCCAAGGAAACAGCTTGGGAGATACGCAGTATTTT; cdr3_aa: CASSQGNSLGDTQYF
v_call: TRBV5-6; clone_size: NA; d_call: NA; j_call: TRBJ2-7; cdr3_nt: TGTGCCAGCAGACAGGGAATCGAGCAGTACTTC; cdr3_aa: CASRQGIEQYF
v_call: TRBV6-1; clone_size: NA; d_call: TRBD1; j_call: TRBJ1-5; cdr3_nt: TGTGCCAGCAGCGAACGGGGGACAGGAGTTAATCAGCCCCAGCATTTT; cdr3_aa: CASSERGTGVNQPQHF
v_call: TRBV10-1; clone_size: NA; d_call: TRBD1; j_call: TRBJ2-1; cdr3_nt: TGCGCCAGCAGTAAAAACACGGGACAGGGAAATGAGCAGTTCTTC; cdr3_aa: CASSKNTGQGNEQFF
v_call: TRBV25-1; clone_size: NA; d_call: NA; j_call: TRBJ2-1; cdr3_nt: TGTGCCAGCAGTGAATACGAGACCTACAATGAGCAGTTCTTC; cdr3_aa: CASSEYETYNEQFF
v_call: TRBV4-3; clone_size: NA; d_call: TRBD1; j_call: TRBJ1-2; cdr3_nt: TGCGCCAGCAGCCAAGATCCGGGACAGGGGATCGATGGCTACACCTTC; cdr3_aa: CASSQDPGQGIDGYTF
v_call: TRBV2; clone_size: NA; d_call: TRBD2; j_call: TRBJ2-4; cdr3_nt: TGTGCCAGCAGTTACGGGACTAGAAGGGTTGCCATTCAGTACTTC; cdr3_aa: CASSYGTRRVAIQYF
v_call: TRBV6-1; clone_size: NA; d_call: TRBD2; j_call: TRBJ2-7; cdr3_nt: TGTGCCAGCAGTGAAGCGCGGGCTAGCGGGAGATTTGAGCAGTACTTC; cdr3_aa: CASSEARASGRFEQYF
v_call: TRBV5-1; clone_size: NA; d_call: NA; j_call: TRBJ2-6; cdr3_nt: TGCGCCAGCAGCCCCTCTGGAGGGGTCGGGGCTGGGGCCAACGTCCTGACTTTC; cdr3_aa: CASSPSGGVGAGANVLTF
v_call: TRBV7-9; clone_size: NA; d_call: NA; j_call: TRBJ1-5; cdr3_nt: TGTGCCAGCAGCTCTACAGGGAATAATCAGCCCCAGCATTTT; cdr3_aa: CASSSTGNNQPQHF
v_call: TRBV27; clone_size: NA; d_call: NA; j_call: TRBJ1-1; cdr3_nt: TGTGCCAGCAGACAGAGGGTCCCCTTT; cdr3_aa: CASRQRVPF
v_call: TRBV30; clone_size: NA; d_call: TRBD1; j_call: TRBJ1-1; cdr3_nt: TGTGCCCATAGACAGGGTACCTACACTGAAGCTTTCTTT; cdr3_aa: CAHRQGTYTEAFF
v_call: TRBV5-1; clone_size: NA; d_call: NA; j_call: TRBJ2-7; cdr3_nt: TGCGCCAGCAGCTTCCGGGGAGAGAACTACGAGCAGTACTTC; cdr3_aa: CASSFRGENYEQYF
v_call: TRBV11-2; clone_size: NA; d_call: TRBD2; j_call: TRBJ2-7; cdr3_nt: TGTGCCAGCTCGACAGCGGGAGGGTACGAGCAGTACTTC; cdr3_aa: CASSTAGGYEQYF
v_call: TRBV4-1; clone_size: NA; d_call: TRBD1; j_call: TRBJ2-5; cdr3_nt: TGCGCCAGCAGCCAAGAAAAGACAGGGCTGGAGACCCAGTACTTC; cdr3_aa: CASSQEKTGLETQYF
v_call: TRBV7-8; clone_size: NA; d_call: TRBD2; j_call: TRBJ2-3; cdr3_nt: TGTGCCAGCAGCAAACTAGCGGGAGGGGGGGATACGCAGTATTTT; cdr3_aa: CASSKLAGGGDTQYF
v_call: TRBV6-5; clone_size: once; d_call: NA; j_call: TRBJ2-1; cdr3_nt: TGTGCCAGCAGCCTAGCGTTCAGCTCCTACAATGAGCAGTTCTTC; cdr3_aa: CASSLAFSSYNEQFF
v_call: TRBV11-2; clone_size: NA; d_call: NA; j_call: TRBJ1-2; cdr3_nt: TGTGCCAGCAGCTTACCCCAACCGGAGCTGCCGATACATGGCTACACCTTC; cdr3_aa: CASSLPQPELPIHGYTF
v_call: TRBV7-2; clone_size: NA; d_call: NA; j_call: TRBJ1-1; cdr3_nt: TGTGCCAGCAGCTTTAAGTCTACAGGGTACACTGAAGCTTTCTTT; cdr3_aa: CASSFKSTGYTEAFF
v_call: TRBV6-5; clone_size: NA; d_call: NA; j_call: TRBJ1-5; cdr3_nt: TGTGCCAGCAGTCTGAGGAGGGGAGATCAGCCCCAGCATTTT; cdr3_aa: CASSLRRGDQPQHF
v_call: TRBV9; clone_size: NA; d_call: NA; j_call: TRBJ2-7; cdr3_nt: TGTGCCAGCAGCAGGTCTTCGGGGGGCGCTTTTTACGAGCAGTACTTC; cdr3_aa: CASSRSSGGAFYEQYF
v_call: TRBV7-2; clone_size: NA; d_call: TRBD2; j_call: TRBJ2-1; cdr3_nt: TGTGCCAGCAGCTTTGTAGCGGGAGCAACCTTTTCCAATGAGCAGTTCTTC; cdr3_aa: CASSFVAGATFSNEQFF
v_call: TRBV4-3; clone_size: NA; d_call: NA; j_call: TRBJ1-4; cdr3_nt: TGCGCCAGCAGCCCCGTCGGGGCAACTAATGAAAAACTGTTTTTT; cdr3_aa: CASSPVGATNEKLFF
v_call: TRBV5-4; clone_size: NA; d_call: NA; j_call: TRBJ2-5; cdr3_nt: TGTGCCACACGTGGGCAAGGAGGACAAGAGACCCAGTACTTC; cdr3_aa: CATRGQGGQETQYF
v_call: TRBV19; clone_size: NA; d_call: TRBD1; j_call: TRBJ2-5; cdr3_nt: TGTGCCAGTAGTGCCCGGACAGGGCAAGAGACCCAGTACTTC; cdr3_aa: CASSARTGQETQYF
v_call: TRBV10-3; clone_size: NA; d_call: TRBD2; j_call: TRBJ2-7; cdr3_nt: TGTGCCATCAGTGGACTAGCGGAGTCCTACGAGCAGTACTTC; cdr3_aa: CAISGLAESYEQYF
v_call: TRBV7-2; clone_size: NA; d_call: NA; j_call: TRBJ1-5; cdr3_nt: TGTGCCAGCAGCTTATGGGGGGGCGGCAATCAGCCCCAGCATTTT; cdr3_aa: CASSLWGGGNQPQHF
v_call: TRBV4-1; clone_size: NA; d_call: NA; j_call: TRBJ2-1; cdr3_nt: TGCGCCAGCAGCCAAGATAGTAGAGGTGAGCAGTTCTTC; cdr3_aa: CASSQDSRGEQFF
v_call: TRBV11-3; clone_size: NA; d_call: TRBD1; j_call: TRBJ1-2; cdr3_nt: TGTGCCAGCAGCTCACCGGGACAGCACTATGGCTACACCTTC; cdr3_aa: CASSSPGQHYGYTF
v_call: TRBV21-1; clone_size: NA; d_call: NA; j_call: TRBJ1-1; cdr3_nt: TGTGCCAGCAGCAAAGGGACAGGGAGGAACACTGAAGCTTTCTTT; cdr3_aa: CASSKGTGRNTEAFF
v_call: TRBV15; clone_size: NA; d_call: NA; j_call: TRBJ2-3; cdr3_nt: TGTGCCACCAGCAGAGAATCCCAGGGTTATACGCAGTATTTT; cdr3_aa: CATSRESQGYTQYF
v_call: TRBV7-9; clone_size: once; d_call: TRBD1; j_call: TRBJ1-3; cdr3_nt: TGTGCCAGCAGCTTTCCGACAGGGGCTGGAAACACCATATATTTT; cdr3_aa: CASSFPTGAGNTIYF
v_call: TRBV7-3; clone_size: NA; d_call: NA; j_call: TRBJ2-3; cdr3_nt: TGTGCCAGCAGCTTAAATAGCCTCACAGATACGCAGTATTTT; cdr3_aa: CASSLNSLTDTQYF
v_call: TRBV2; clone_size: NA; d_call: NA; j_call: TRBJ2-7; cdr3_nt: TGTGCCAGCAGGATGGACAGAGCCTACGAGCAGTACTTC; cdr3_aa: CASRMDRAYEQYF
v_call: TRBV13; clone_size: NA; d_call: NA; j_call: TRBJ2-1; cdr3_nt: TGTGCCAGCAGCTCAACAGAGCATACCCCCTACAATGAGCAGTTCTTC; cdr3_aa: CASSSTEHTPYNEQFF
v_call: TRBV27; clone_size: NA; d_call: NA; j_call: TRBJ2-3; cdr3_nt: TGTGCCAGCAGTTTACTAGGCACAGATACGCAGTATTTT; cdr3_aa: CASSLLGTDTQYF
v_call: TRBV5-4; clone_size: NA; d_call: NA; j_call: TRBJ2-1; cdr3_nt: TGTGCCAGCAGCTTGGATCAGTCAATCCACAATGAGCAGTTCTTC; cdr3_aa: CASSLDQSIHNEQFF
v_call: TRBV28; clone_size: NA; d_call: TRBD1; j_call: TRBJ2-3; cdr3_nt: TGTGCCAGCAGACGACAGGGGGGCGCGACAGATACGCAGTATTTT; cdr3_aa: CASRRQGGATDTQYF
v_call: TRBV2; clone_size: NA; d_call: TRBD1; j_call: TRBJ2-3; cdr3_nt: TGTGCCAGCAGTGTACTACAGGGGGCGGCAGATACGCAGTATTTT; cdr3_aa: CASSVLQGAADTQYF
v_call: TRBV25-1; clone_size: NA; d_call: TRBD2; j_call: TRBJ2-5; cdr3_nt: TGTGCCAGCAGTGAATATGGCGGGAGACCAGAGACCCAGTACTTC; cdr3_aa: CASSEYGGRPETQYF
v_call: TRBV19; clone_size: once; d_call: TRBD2; j_call: TRBJ2-1; cdr3_nt: TGTGCCAGTAGTCACACTAGCGGGAACAATGAGCAGTTCTTC; cdr3_aa: CASSHTSGNNEQFF
v_call: TRBV27; clone_size: NA; d_call: TRBD2; j_call: TRBJ2-3; cdr3_nt: TGTGCCAGCAGTTTACTAGCGGGACACGACAGGGATAGCACAGATACGCAGTATTTT; cdr3_aa: CASSLLAGHDRDSTDTQYF